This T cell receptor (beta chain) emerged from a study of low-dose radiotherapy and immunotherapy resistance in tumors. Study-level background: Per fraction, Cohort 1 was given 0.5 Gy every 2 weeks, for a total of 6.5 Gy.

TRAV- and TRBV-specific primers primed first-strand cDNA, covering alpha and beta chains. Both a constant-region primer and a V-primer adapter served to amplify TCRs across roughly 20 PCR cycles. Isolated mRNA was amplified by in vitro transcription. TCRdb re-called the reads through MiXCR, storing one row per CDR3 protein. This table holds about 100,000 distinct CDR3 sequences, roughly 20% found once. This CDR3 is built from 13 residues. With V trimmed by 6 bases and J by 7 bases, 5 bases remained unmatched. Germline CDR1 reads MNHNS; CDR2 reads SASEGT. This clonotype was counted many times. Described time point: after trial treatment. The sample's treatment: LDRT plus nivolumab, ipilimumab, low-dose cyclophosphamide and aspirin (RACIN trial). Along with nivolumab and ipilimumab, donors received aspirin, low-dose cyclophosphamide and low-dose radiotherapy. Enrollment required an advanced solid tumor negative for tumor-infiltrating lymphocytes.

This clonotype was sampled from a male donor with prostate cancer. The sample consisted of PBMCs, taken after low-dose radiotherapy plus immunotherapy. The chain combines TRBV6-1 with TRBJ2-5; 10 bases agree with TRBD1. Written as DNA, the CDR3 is TGTGCCAGCAGCCTCGGACAGGGGGGGACCCAGTACTTC. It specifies CASSLGQGGTQYF.